Listed here are 20 T cell receptor beta chains from one sample, sequenced in a study of control samples from healthy donors and cancer patients (dated by TCRdb to between 2020 and 2021). Receptor libraries were prepared by the immunoSEQ multiplex PCR assay. The table was pulled from immuneACCESS by TCRdb, which kept in-frame rearrangements only. Such tables lose some clones; where checked, under half of the loss comes from unresolved V genes, and the rest has no known cause. In all, the sample holds over 100,000 clones, and 75% to 90% of those were seen once. In total, the top ten clones hold roughly a sixth of the sample. Material: blood. These receptors all come from a woman between 50 and 59 years old in good health.

This chain connects TRBV21-1 to TRBJ2-3; the table gives TRBD2 as D, unverified against the DNA. TRBV21-1 represents a pseudogene. This CDR3 is built from 11 residues. As DNA, the CDR3 is TGTGCCAGCAGCACCTCAGATACGCAGTATTTT. Translation: CASSTSDTQYF.

The chain employs TRBV18 and TRBJ1-3; tentative D call: TRBD1 (6 bases). CDR3 length: 15 amino acids. In germline, CDR1 is KGHSH, CDR2 LQKENI. Trimming stripped 1 base from V and 3 bases from J, with 10 bases between. The CDR3 protein is CASSPRGAGGNTIYF. CDR3 coding DNA: TGTGCCAGCTCACCACGGGGGGCCGGTGGAAACACCATATATTTT.

The chain carries TRBV11-2 and TRBJ2-4, with TRBD2 matching over 8 bases. From germline, CDR1 is SGHAT and CDR2 FQNNGV. V gave up 3 bases and J gave up 9 bases; unmatched junction bases: 4. There are 13 residues in the CDR3. CDR3 region: CASSLDGGGIQYF. The CDR3 DNA sequence: TGTGCCAGCAGCTTGGACGGGGGGGGCATTCAGTACTTC.

The chain combines TRBV7-9 with TRBJ2-1; 9 nucleotides line up with TRBD2. The V gene end was trimmed by 5 bases and the J gene end by 6 bases; junction bases not matched to a gene: 14. This CDR3 contains 17 residues. Germline V lookup: CDR1 SEHNR, CDR2 FQNEAQ (reference sequence). In DNA, the CDR3 is TGTGCCAGCAGCCCGACGGGGGGCGGGAGGGCGCGCAATGAGCAGTTCTTC. As protein: CASSPTGGGRARNEQFF.

The chain recombines TRBV11-2 with TRBJ2-3; D is undetermined. The CDR3 is made up of 12 amino acids. Deletions cut 4 bases from V and 4 bases from J, with 6 bases between. Germline assignment: CDR1 SGHAT and CDR2 FQNNGV. The chain's CDR3 is CASSSSADTQYF. The CDR3 region has the DNA TGTGCCAGCAGCTCTAGTGCAGATACGCAGTATTTT. Supplemented by reference TRBV11-2 and TRBJ2-3, the full variable domain reads EAGVAQSPRYKIIEKRQSVAFWCNPISGHATLYWYQQILGQGPKLLIQFQNNGVVDDSQLPKDRFSAERLKGVDSTLKIQPAKLEDSAVYLCASSSSADTQYFGPGTRLTVL.

The gene calls are TRBV29-1 and TRBJ2-3; the match to TRBD2 covers 12 bases. J gave up 6 bases and V 6 bases, and 4 bases lay outside the gene matches. The V gene's germline CDR1 is SQVTM and CDR2 ANQGSEA. There are 13 residues in the CDR3. The CDR3 region is CSVLTSGGDTQYF. In DNA form, the CDR3 reads TGCAGCGTGTTGACTAGCGGGGGTGATACGCAGTATTTT.

The chain employs TRBV18 and TRBJ2-4; TRBD2 is a possible D gene (6 bases). V lost 3 bases and J 8 bases, leaving 20 bases between the germline ends. Germline V gene sequence: CDR1 KGHSH, CDR2 LQKENI. The CDR3 loop spans 16 amino acids. The CDR3 DNA is TGTGCCAGCTCACCTCTCGGGAACGGGGGAAACGACATTCAGTACTTC. It yields the protein CASSPLGNGGNDIQYF.

V and J are TRBV19 and TRBJ2-6; D might be TRBD2 (5 bases). Germline V gene data show CDR1 as LNHDA and CDR2 as SQIVND (reference sequence). The CDR3 extends over 16 amino acids. V lost 5 bases and J 1 base, leaving 12 bases between the germline ends. CDR3 sequence: CASSSRGISGANVLTF. CDR3 DNA sequence: TGTGCCAGTAGTTCCCGAGGGATATCTGGGGCCAACGTCCTGACTTTC.

The genes are TRBV2 and TRBJ1-5, with D tentatively TRBD1 (5 bases). Germline CDR1 is SNHLY and CDR2 is FYNNEI. The V end was cut by 2 bases, the J end by 1 base, with 12 bases between. This CDR3 contains 16 residues. The CDR3 sequence is CASSEWRDPSNQPQHF. The CDR3 nucleotides are TGTGCCAGCAGTGAATGGAGGGACCCAAGCAATCAGCCCCAGCATTTT.

The chain combines TRBV7-6 with TRBJ2-1; D possibly corresponds to TRBD2 (6 bases). Germline V gene lookup returns CDR1 SGHVS and CDR2 FNYEAQ. V lost 8 bases to trimming and J lost 4 bases, with 18 bases between them. The CDR3 runs 15 residues. The CDR3 loop reads CASCNGEEAYNEQFF. The CDR3 DNA sequence: TGTGCCAGCTGCAACGGGGAGGAGGCGTACAATGAGCAGTTCTTC.

The CDR3 sequence: CASPHDRTRVWGRNQPQHF. Here the CDR3 DNA reads TGTGCCAGCCCCCATGATAGAACAAGGGTCTGGGGCAGGAATCAGCCCCAGCATTTT. The chain carries TRBV21-1 and TRBJ1-5; the D call of TRBD1 is as the table states it, not checked on the DNA. TRBV21-1 is annotated as a pseudogene. The CDR3 has 19 residues.

The V gene is TRBV2, the J gene TRBJ2-5; D not certain. V shed 1 base and J shed 0 bases, with 6 bases lying between them. CDR3 size: 14 residues. CDR1 and CDR2 (germline): SNHLY, FYNNEI. CDR3 loop: CASSEVLYQETQYF. As DNA, the CDR3 is TGTGCCAGCAGTGAAGTACTGTACCAAGAGACCCAGTACTTC.

This clone was recorded only once. The chain employs TRBV5-1 and TRBJ1-5; TRBD1 matches 11 bases. V lost 4 bases and J lost 6; bases outside the gene matches: 6. Germline CDR1 SGHRS, CDR2 YFSETQ. CDR3 length equals 15 residues. CDR3 DNA: TGCGCCAGCAGCACCGGACAGGGGGCCGGTCAGCCCCAGCATTTT. Protein product: CASSTGQGAGQPQHF.

The chain links TRBV4-3 to TRBJ1-6, with no clear D. The V end was cut by 0 bases, the J end by 8 bases, with 11 bases between. Germline V gene sequence: CDR1 LGHNA, CDR2 YSLEER. The CDR3 is made up of 15 amino acids. The CDR3: CASSQEGRSDSPLHF. In nucleotides, the CDR3 is TGCGCCAGCAGCCAAGAGGGAAGGTCAGATTCACCCCTCCACTTT.

The chain employs TRBV9 and TRBJ2-2; no definite D call. The V end was cut by 0 bases, the J end by 4 bases, with 13 bases between. Germline loops: CDR1 SGDLS, CDR2 YYNGEE. The CDR3 length is 16 residues. The chain's CDR3 is CASSVGTTPGTGELFF. The CDR3 bases are TGTGCCAGCAGCGTAGGGACCACCCCTGGCACCGGGGAGCTGTTTTTT.

The chain employs TRBV5-1 and TRBJ2-3; 7 nucleotides match TRBD2. Trimming at V came to 7 bases and at J to 8 bases, leaving 7 bases not matched to a gene. The CDR3 runs to 12 residues. Germline CDR1 reads SGHRS; CDR2 reads YFSETQ. This chain's CDR3 is CASSTGEGTQYF. For the CDR3, the DNA is TGCGCCAGCTCCACCGGGGAGGGTACGCAGTATTTT.

The rearrangement uses TRBV18 and TRBJ2-1; D unresolved. The CDR3 is made up of 13 amino acids. Germline V gives CDR1 KGHSH, CDR2 LQKENI. Trimming left V 6 bases short and J 6 bases short, with 12 bases between. CDR3 protein: CASSTSTPNEQFF. The CDR3 DNA reads as TGTGCCAGCTCTACAAGTACTCCCAATGAGCAGTTCTTC.

The chain is built from TRBV18 and TRBJ1-2, with 9 bases lining up with TRBD1. The CDR3 has 15 residues. Germline assignment: CDR1 KGHSH and CDR2 LQKENI. V shed 3 bases and J 4 bases; nucleotides not matched to a gene: 6. The CDR3 region has the DNA TGTGCCAGCTCACCGAGGACAGGGGAGGGCTATGGCTACACCTTC. Translation: CASSPRTGEGYGYTF.

The V and J genes are TRBV25-1 and TRBJ2-2; 9 nucleotides align to TRBD1. CDR1 MGHDK and CDR2 SYGVNS come from the germline V gene. The trim removed 1 base at V and 4 bases at J, leaving 7 bases unmatched. This CDR3 spans 17 amino acids. The CDR3 loop reads CASSESQGQGGTGELFF. CDR3 DNA sequence: TGTGCCAGCAGTGAATCCCAGGGACAGGGTGGCACCGGGGAGCTGTTTTTT.

The rearrangement joins TRBV6-2 or TRBV6-3 to TRBJ1-4, with D hard to call. CDR3 length: 17 residues. Trimming shortened V by 2 bases and J by 0 bases, and 13 bases separated the two germline ends. The germline CDR1 and CDR2 sequences are MNHEY and SVGEGT. In DNA, the CDR3 is TGTGCCAGCAGTTACGCCCTCATGATTGCAACTAATGAAAAACTGTTTTTT. As protein: CASSYALMIATNEKLFF.